Below, one T cell receptor beta chain is given with its context. Its cognate antigen is unknown. Sequenced material consisted of expressed TCRB transcripts (all of the isolated RNA was reverse transcribed). Only in-frame clones appear in the TCRdb table, and some are missing; sequencing was by immunoSEQ multiplex PCR. The sample lists around 150,000 clones, roughly 9% occurring once. This record comes from a study of beta chain features in type 1 diabetes. Findings and limits, study-wide: Researchers cautioned that cDNA sequencing could over-represent cells with high TCR expression. TCRB CDR3 length was moderately but significantly reduced in all four CD4+ subsets of Type 1 diabetes patients. PCR might show a preference for shorter templates, equally across patients and controls. In the patient group, naive, central memory and Treg TCRB repertoires seemed more alike than in the healthy donor group.

The sequenced sample was central memory CD4+ T cells from blood. The TCR sequence derives from a woman in her 30s with type 1 diabetes.

The DNA for the CDR3 is TGTGCCAGCAGCCAAGCTTCGCCAGGGGAATTTTGGTCTGGGGCCAACGTCCTGACTTTC. Residues: CASSQASPGEFWSGANVLTF. V usage is TRBV4-2 and J usage is TRBJ2-6; D is possibly TRBD1 (6 bases). With 1 base removed from V and 1 base from J, the gap between germline ends came to 20 bases. The CDR3 spans 20 residues. Per the germline V gene, CDR1 is LGHNA and CDR2 is YNFKEQ.